This T cell receptor beta chain emerged from a study of T cell changes during pregnancy in multiple sclerosis. In germline, CDR1 is SEHNR, CDR2 FQNEAQ (reference sequence). Trimming stripped 5 bases from V and 6 bases from J, with 13 bases between. This CDR3 is 13 amino acids long. Libraries were prepared by immunoSEQ multiplex PCR; TCRdb keeps only in-frame clonotypes and omits some of them. The data hold 70,000 to 90,000 clones, with about nine tenths observed a single time. Sequencing was performed on PBMCs, taken in the first trimester of pregnancy. The rearrangement links TRBV7-9 to TRBJ1-2; tentative D call: TRBD1 (6 bases). The receptor's source is a female donor in good health, serving as a control in a pregnancy study. Some clones in this sample may be carry-over from other donors' samples. The CDR3 is CASSRRGGDGYTF. In nucleotides, the CDR3 is TGTGCCAGCAGCCGCAGAGGGGGGGATGGCTACACCTTC.